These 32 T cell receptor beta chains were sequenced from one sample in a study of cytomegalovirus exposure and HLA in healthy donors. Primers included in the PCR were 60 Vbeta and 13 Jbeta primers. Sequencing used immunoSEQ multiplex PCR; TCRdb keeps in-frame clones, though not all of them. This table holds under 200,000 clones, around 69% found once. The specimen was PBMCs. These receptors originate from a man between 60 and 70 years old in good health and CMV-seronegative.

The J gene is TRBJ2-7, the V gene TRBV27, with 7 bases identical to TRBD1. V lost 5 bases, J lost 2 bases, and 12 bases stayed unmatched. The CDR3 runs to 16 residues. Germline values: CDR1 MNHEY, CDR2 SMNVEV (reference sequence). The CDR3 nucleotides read TGTGCCAGCAGTCCAGAGCTCACAGGGGACCCCTACGAGCAGTACTTC. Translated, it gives CASSPELTGDPYEQYF.

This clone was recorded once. This CDR3 reads CSVGHRDNEQFF. CDR3 coding DNA: TGCAGCGTTGGTCACAGAGACAATGAGCAGTTCTTC. The gene calls are TRBV29-1 and TRBJ2-1, with no clear D. Trimming cost V 4 bases and J 5 bases, with 9 bases left between them. The CDR3 runs to 12 residues. Germline V gene lookup returns CDR1 SQVTM and CDR2 ANQGSEA.

The CDR3: CASSRAGNYEQYF. CDR3 DNA sequence: TGTGCCAGCAGCCGGGCGGGAAACTACGAGCAGTACTTC. The chain joins TRBV5-8 to TRBJ2-7, with a tentative D call TRBD2 (6 bases). In germline, CDR1 is SGHTS, CDR2 YDEGEE. The V and J ends lost 4 bases and 3 bases respectively, with 11 bases between them. The CDR3 is 13 amino acids. The full variable domain, rest sourced from reference TRBV5-8 and TRBJ2-7, is EAGVTQSPTHLIKTRGQQATLRCSPISGHTSVYWYQQALGLGLQFLLWYDEGEERNRGNFPPRFSGRQFPNYSSELNVNALELEDSALYLCASSRAGNYEQYFGPGTRLTVT.

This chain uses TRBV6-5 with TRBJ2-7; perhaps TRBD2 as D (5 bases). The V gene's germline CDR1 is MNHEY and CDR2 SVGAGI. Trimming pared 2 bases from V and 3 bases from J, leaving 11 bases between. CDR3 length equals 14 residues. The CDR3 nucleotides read TGTGCCAGCAGTTACGACGAGGGTAACTACGAGCAGTACTTC. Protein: CASSYDEGNYEQYF.

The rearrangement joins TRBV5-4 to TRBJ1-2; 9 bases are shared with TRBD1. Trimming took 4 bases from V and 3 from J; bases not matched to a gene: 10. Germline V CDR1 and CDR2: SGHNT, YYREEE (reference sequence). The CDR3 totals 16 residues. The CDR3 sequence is CASSLPDRGSYYGYTF. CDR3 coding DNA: TGTGCCAGCAGCCTCCCGGACAGGGGATCCTACTATGGCTACACCTTC.

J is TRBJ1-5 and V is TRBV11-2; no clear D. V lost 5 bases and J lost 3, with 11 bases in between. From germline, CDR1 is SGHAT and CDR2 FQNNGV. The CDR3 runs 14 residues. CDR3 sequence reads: CASSPGIINQPQHF. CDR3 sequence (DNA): TGTGCCAGCAGCCCCGGGATTATCAATCAGCCCCAGCATTTT.

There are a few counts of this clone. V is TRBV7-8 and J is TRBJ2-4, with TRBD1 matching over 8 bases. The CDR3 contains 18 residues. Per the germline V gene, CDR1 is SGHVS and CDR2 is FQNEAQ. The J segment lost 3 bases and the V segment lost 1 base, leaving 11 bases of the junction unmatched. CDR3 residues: CASSLGRGQGAGKNIQYF. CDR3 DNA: TGTGCCAGCAGCTTAGGTAGAGGCCAGGGGGCTGGCAAAAACATTCAGTACTTC.

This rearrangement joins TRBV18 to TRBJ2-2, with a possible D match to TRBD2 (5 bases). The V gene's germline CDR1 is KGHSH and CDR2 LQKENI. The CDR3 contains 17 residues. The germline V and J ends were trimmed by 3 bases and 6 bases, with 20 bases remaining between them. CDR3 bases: TGTGCCAGCTCACCTCCGGGAAATCACTATTCCTCCGGGGAGCTGTTTTTT. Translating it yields CASSPPGNHYSSGELFF.

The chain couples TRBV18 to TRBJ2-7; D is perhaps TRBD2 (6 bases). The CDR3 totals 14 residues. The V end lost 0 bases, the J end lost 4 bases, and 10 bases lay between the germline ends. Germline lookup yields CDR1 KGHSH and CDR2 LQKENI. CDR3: CASSPPEGLYEQYF. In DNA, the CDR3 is TGTGCCAGCTCACCACCGGAGGGGTTATACGAGCAGTACTTC.

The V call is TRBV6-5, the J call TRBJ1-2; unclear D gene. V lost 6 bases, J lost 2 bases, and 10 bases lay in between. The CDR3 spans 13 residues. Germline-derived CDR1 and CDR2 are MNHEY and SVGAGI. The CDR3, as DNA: TGTGCCAGCAGCAGGACTGAAAACTATGGCTACACCTTC. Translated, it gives CASSRTENYGYTF.

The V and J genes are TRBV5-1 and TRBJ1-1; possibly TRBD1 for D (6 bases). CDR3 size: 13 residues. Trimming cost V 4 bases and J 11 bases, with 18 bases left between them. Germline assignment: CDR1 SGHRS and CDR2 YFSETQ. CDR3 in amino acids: CASSPDLGARAFF. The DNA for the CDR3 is TGCGCCAGCAGCCCCGACCTGGGGGCCCGGGCTTTCTTT.

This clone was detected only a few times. Here the CDR3 reads CASSYSSDRGYEQYF. The CDR3 nucleotides are TGTGCCAGCAGTTACTCTTCGGACAGGGGGTACGAGCAGTACTTC. The rearrangement joins TRBV6-6 to TRBJ2-7, with 10 bases fitting TRBD1. Germline CDR1 MNHNY, CDR2 SVGAGI (reference sequence). The CDR3 runs 15 residues. V shed 0 bases and J 4 bases; nucleotides not matched to a gene: 3.

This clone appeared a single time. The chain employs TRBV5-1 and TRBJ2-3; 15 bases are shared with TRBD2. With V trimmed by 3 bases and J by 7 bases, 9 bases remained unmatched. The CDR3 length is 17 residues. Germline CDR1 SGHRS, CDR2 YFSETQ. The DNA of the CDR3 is TGCGCCAGCAGCTACCAAGGGACTAGCGGGGGGCCAAATACGCAGTATTTT. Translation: CASSYQGTSGGPNTQYF.

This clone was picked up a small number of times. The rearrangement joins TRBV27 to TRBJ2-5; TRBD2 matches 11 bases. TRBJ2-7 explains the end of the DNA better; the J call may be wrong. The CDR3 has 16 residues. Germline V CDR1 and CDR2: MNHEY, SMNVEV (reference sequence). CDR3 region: CASSLGSGRESYEQYF. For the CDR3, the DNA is TGTGCCAGCAGTTTAGGTAGCGGGAGGGAGTCCTACGAGCAGTACTTC.

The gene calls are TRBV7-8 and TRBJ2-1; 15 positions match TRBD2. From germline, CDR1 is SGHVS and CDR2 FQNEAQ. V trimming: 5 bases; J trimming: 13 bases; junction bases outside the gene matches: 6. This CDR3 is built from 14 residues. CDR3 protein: CASSARTSGRAQFF. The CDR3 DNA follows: TGTGCCAGCAGCGCCCGGACTAGCGGGAGGGCCCAGTTCTTC.

In nucleotides, the CDR3 is TGTGCCAGCAGTTCAAATTCCAACACCGGGGAGCTGTTTTTT. Translating it yields CASSSNSNTGELFF. The chain has TRBV6-5 and TRBJ2-2; D call uncertain. The V and J ends lost 4 bases and 2 bases respectively, with 8 bases between them. There are 14 residues in the CDR3. Germline loops: CDR1 MNHEY, CDR2 SVGAGI.

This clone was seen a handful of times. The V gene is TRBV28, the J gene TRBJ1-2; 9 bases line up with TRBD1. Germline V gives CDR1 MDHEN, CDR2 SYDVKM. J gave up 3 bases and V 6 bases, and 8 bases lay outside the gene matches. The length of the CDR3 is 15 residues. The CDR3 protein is CASRKTGGAHYGYTF. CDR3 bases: TGTGCCAGCAGGAAAACAGGGGGCGCTCACTATGGCTACACCTTC.

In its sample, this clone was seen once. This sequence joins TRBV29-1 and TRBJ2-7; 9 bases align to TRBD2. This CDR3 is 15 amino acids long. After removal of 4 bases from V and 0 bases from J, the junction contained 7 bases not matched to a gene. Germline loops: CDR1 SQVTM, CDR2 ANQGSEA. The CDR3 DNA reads TGCAGCGTTGTCAAGCTAGCGGGGATCTCCTACGAGCAGTACTTC. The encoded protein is CSVVKLAGISYEQYF.

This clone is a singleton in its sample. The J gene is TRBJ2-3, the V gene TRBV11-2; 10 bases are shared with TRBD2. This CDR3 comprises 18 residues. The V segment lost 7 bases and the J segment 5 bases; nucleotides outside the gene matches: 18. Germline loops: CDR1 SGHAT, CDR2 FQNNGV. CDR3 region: CASNLKTTKRGGKDTQYF. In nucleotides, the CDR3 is TGTGCCAGCAACTTGAAAACCACGAAGCGGGGGGGCAAAGATACGCAGTATTTT.

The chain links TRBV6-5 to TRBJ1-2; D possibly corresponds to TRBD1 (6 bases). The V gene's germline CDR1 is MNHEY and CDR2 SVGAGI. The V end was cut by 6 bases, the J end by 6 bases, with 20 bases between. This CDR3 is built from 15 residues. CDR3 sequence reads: CASSSLLGGGHGYTF. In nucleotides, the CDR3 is TGTGCCAGCAGCTCTCTTTTGGGGGGGGGCCATGGCTACACCTTC.

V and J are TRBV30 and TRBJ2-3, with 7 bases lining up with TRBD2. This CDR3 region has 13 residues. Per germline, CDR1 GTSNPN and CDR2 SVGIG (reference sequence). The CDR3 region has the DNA TGTGTCCAACGGGACTACAACACAGATACGCAGTATTTT. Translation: CVQRDYNTDTQYF.

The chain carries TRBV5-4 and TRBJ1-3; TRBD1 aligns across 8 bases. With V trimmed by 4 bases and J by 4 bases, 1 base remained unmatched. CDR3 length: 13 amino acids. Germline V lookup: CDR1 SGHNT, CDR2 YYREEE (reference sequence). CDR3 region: CASSGDRGNTIYF. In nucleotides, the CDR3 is TGTGCCAGCAGCGGGGACAGGGGAAACACCATATATTTT.

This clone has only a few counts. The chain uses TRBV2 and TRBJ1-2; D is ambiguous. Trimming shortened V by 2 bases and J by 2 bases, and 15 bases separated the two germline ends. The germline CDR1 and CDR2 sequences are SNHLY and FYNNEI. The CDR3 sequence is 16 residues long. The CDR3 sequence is CASSENPSGSNYGYTF. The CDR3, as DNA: TGTGCCAGCAGTGAAAATCCAAGTGGGAGCAACTATGGCTACACCTTC.

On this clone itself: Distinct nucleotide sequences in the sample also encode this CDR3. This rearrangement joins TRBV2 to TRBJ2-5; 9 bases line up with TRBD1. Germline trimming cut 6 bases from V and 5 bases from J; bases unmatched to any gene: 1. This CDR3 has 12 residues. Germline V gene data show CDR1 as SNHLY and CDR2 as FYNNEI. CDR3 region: CASRDRGETQYF. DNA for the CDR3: TGTGCCAGCAGGGACAGGGGTGAGACCCAGTACTTC. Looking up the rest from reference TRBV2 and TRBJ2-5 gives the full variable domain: EPEVTQTPSHQVTQMGQEVILRCVPISNHLYFYWYRQILGQKVEFLVSFYNNEISEKSEIFDDQFSVERPDGSNFTLKIRSTKLEDSAMYFCASRDRGETQYFGPGTRLLVL.

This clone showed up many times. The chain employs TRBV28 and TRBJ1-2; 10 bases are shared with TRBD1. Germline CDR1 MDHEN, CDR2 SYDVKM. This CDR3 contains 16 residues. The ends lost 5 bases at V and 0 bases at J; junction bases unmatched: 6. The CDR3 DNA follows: TGTGCCAGCAGTGCGGGCGGGACAGGGGCTAACTATGGCTACACCTTC. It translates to CASSAGGTGANYGYTF.

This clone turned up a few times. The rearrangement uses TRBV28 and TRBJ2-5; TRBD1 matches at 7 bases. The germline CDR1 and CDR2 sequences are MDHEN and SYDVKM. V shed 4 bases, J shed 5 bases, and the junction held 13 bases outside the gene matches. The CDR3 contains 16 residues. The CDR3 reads CASSYLRGRGMETQYF. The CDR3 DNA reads TGTGCCAGCAGTTACCTTCGCGGCAGGGGGATGGAGACCCAGTACTTC.

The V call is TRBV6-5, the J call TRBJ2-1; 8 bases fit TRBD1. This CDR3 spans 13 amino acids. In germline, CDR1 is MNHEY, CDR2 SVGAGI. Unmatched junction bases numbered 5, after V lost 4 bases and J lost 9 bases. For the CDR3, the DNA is TGTGCCAGCAGTTCGGGACAGGATCGTGAGCAGTTCTTC. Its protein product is CASSSGQDREQFF.

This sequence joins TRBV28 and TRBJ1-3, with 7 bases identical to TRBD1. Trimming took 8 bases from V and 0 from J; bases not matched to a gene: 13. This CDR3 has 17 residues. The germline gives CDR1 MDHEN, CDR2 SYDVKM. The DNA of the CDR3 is TGTGCCAGCCTCCGTGGAGGGGGCTACTTCTCTGGAAACACCATATATTTT. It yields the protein CASLRGGGYFSGNTIYF.

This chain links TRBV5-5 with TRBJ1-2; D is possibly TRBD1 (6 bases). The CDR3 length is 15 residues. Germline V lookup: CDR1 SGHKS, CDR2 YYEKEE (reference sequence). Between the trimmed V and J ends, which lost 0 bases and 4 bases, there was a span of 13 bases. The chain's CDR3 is CASSLGPGVAYGYTF. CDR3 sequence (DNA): TGTGCCAGCAGCTTGGGGCCAGGGGTAGCCTATGGCTACACCTTC.

DNA of the CDR3: TGCGCCAGCAGCTTGGACAGTCTTCGCACAGATACGCAGTATTTT. This gives the protein CASSLDSLRTDTQYF. This chain connects TRBV5-1 to TRBJ2-3; no reliable D call. Germline assignment: CDR1 SGHRS and CDR2 YFSETQ. The ends were cut back, 0 bases at V and 1 base at J, with 9 bases in the middle. This CDR3 contains 15 residues.

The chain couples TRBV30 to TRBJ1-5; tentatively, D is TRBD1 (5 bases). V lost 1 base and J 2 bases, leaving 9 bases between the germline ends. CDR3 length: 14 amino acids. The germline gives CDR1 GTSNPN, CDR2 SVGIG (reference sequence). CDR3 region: CAWSGGRGNQPQHF. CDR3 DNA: TGTGCCTGGAGTGGGGGGAGGGGCAATCAGCCCCAGCATTTT.

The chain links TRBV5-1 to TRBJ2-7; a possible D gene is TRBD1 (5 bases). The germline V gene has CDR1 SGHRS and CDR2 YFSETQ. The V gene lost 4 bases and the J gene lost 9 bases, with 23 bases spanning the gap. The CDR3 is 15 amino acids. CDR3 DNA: TGCGCCAGCAGCCCGCCCACAGATGACAGCGACCGGCAGTACTTC. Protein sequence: CASSPPTDDSDRQYF.